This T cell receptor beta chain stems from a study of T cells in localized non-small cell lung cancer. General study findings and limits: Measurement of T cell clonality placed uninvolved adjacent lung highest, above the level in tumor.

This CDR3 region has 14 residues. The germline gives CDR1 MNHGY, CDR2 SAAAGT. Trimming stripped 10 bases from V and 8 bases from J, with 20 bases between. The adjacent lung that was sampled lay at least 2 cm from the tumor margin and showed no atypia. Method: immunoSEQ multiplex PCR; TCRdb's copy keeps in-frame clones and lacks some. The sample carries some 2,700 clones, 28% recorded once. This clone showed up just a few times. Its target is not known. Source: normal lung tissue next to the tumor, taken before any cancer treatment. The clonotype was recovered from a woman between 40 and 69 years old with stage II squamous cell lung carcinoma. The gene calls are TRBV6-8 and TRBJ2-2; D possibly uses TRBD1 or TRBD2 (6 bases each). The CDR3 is CAITWDKEGGELFF. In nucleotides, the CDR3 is TGTGCCATCACCTGGGACAAGGAGGGGGGGGAGCTGTTTTTT.